These 7 T cell receptor beta chains were all obtained from the same sample, sequenced in a study of CD8 T cells in ankylosing spondylitis. Study outcomes and limitations: About 8 highly homologous variants made up a TCR beta motif, and this motif appeared characteristic of ankylosing spondylitis blood.

From the 5' RACE reads, TCRdb called clonotypes with MiXCR, one entry per CDR3 protein. The sample holds 130,000 or so distinct CDR3 sequences, 15% to 20% seen once. The antigens of these receptors remain unknown. The sample taken for sequencing was blood, either unsorted or a sorted T cell fraction (not recorded which). The source is a male donor with ankylosing spondylitis.

This clonotype was counted between two and nine times. The chain couples TRBV11-1 to TRBJ1-4; no firm D call. Trimming left V 0 bases short and J 0 bases short, with 17 bases between. There are 19 residues in the CDR3. Germline CDR1 and CDR2: SGHAT and FQDESV (reference sequence). This CDR3 reads CASSLAPLGRLTTNEKLFF. Written as DNA, the CDR3 is TGTGCCAGCAGCTTAGCGCCTTTAGGACGCTTGACAACTAATGAAAAACTGTTTTTT. The full variable domain, completed using reference TRBV11-1 and TRBJ1-4, is EAEVAQSPRYKITEKSQAVAFWCDPISGHATLYWYRQILGQGPELLVQFQDESVVDDSQLPKDRFSAERLKGVDSTLKIQPAELGDSAMYLCASSLAPLGRLTTNEKLFFGSGTQLSVL.

In this sample, this clonotype turned up a few times. This chain joins TRBV4-3 and TRBJ2-7; D may be TRBD1 or TRBD2 (7 bases each). V was cut by 2 bases and J by 2 bases, with 19 bases left in between. In germline, CDR1 is LGHNA, CDR2 YSLEER. The CDR3 is 17 amino acids. CDR3 bases: TGCGCCAGCAGCCAAAGGGGGCTAGCGGAGATACCCTACGAGCAGTACTTC. It translates to CASSQRGLAEIPYEQYF.

To note about this clonotype: A much more abundant neighbour one base away suggests this may be a read error. The chain recombines TRBV5-6 with TRBJ1-6, with 11 bases that match TRBD1. CDR3 length: 15 amino acids. Germline lookup yields CDR1 SGHDT and CDR2 YYEEEE. CDR3 in DNA: TGTGCCAGCAGCTGGACCGGGACAGGGGGTTCACCCCACCACTTT. The encoded protein is CASSWTGTGGSPHHF.

This clonotype has only a few counts. The V call is TRBV5-6, the J call TRBJ1-1; no reliable D call. V lost 1 base, J lost 0 bases, and 13 bases lay in between. CDR1 and CDR2 from the germline V gene are SGHDT and YYEEEE. CDR3 length: 16 amino acids. The CDR3 nucleotides are TGTGCCAGCAGCTTGTCCGCCGGCTCCTTGAACACTGAAGCTTTCTTT. This sequence encodes CASSLSAGSLNTEAFF. The full variable domain, its missing parts supplied by reference TRBV5-6 and TRBJ1-1, is DAGVTQSPTHLIKTRGQQVTLRCSPKSGHDTVSWYQQALGQGPQFIFQYYEEEERQRGNFPDRFSGHQFPNYSSELNVNALLLGDSALYLCASSLSAGSLNTEAFFGQGTRLTVV.

This clonotype turned up a few times. The chain uses TRBV20-1 and TRBJ2-2; D gene uncertain. The V and J ends lost 0 bases and 8 bases respectively, with 10 bases between them. The CDR3 is made up of 13 amino acids. Germline loops: CDR1 DFQATT, CDR2 SNEGSKA (reference sequence). The CDR3 DNA reads as TGCAGTGCTAGAGACTTGGAAAATGGGGAGCTGTTTTTT. It yields the protein CSARDLENGELFF.

This clonotype was seen more than once but under ten times. V and J are TRBV29-1 and TRBJ2-7; D not certain. V was shortened by 5 bases and J by 2 bases, with 13 bases between the two germline ends. The CDR3 spans 13 residues. In germline, CDR1 is SQVTM, CDR2 ANQGSEA. In nucleotides, the CDR3 is TGCAGCGTTCAGCCGGTCGAAGCCTACGAGCAGTACTTC. Translation gives CSVQPVEAYEQYF.

This clonotype was counted at least ten times. CDR3 bases: TGTGCCAGCAGCCAAGTGGTAGCGGGAGAGACCCAGTACTTC. The encoded protein is CASSQVVAGETQYF. The rearrangement joins TRBV4-2 to TRBJ2-5, with TRBD2 identical over 7 bases. Germline values: CDR1 LGHNA, CDR2 YNFKEQ. The CDR3 contains 14 residues. The V gene end was trimmed by 1 base and the J gene end by 4 bases; junction bases not matched to a gene: 3.